Listed here are 26 T cell receptor beta chains from one sample, sequenced in a study of CD8 T cells in Susac syndrome. Reverse transcription of roughly 0.5 to 1 ug RNA was carried out with random hexamers. TCRdb reprocessed the immunoSEQ multiplex PCR reads with MiXCR, giving one entry per CDR3 protein. The repertoire holds 95,000 to 150,000 distinct CDR3 sequences, 94% seen once, with more than 0.09% in the top ten. Sequencing input: CD4+ T cells from PBMCs. The receptors were gathered from a human donor in good health.

The J gene is TRBJ2-6, the V gene TRBV11-2; possible D gene TRBD1, 6 bases. The germline gives CDR1 SGHAT, CDR2 FQNNGV. Trimming removed 4 bases at V and 2 bases at J, with 12 bases between. CDR3 length: 16 residues. The CDR3 here is CASSYGTNAGANVLTF. In DNA form, the CDR3 reads TGTGCCAGCAGCTACGGGACAAATGCTGGGGCCAACGTCCTGACTTTC.

The chain uses TRBV5-1 and TRBJ2-1; TRBD1 might be the D (5 bases). This CDR3 spans 13 amino acids. CDR1 is SGHRS and CDR2 is YFSETQ in the germline V gene. Deletions cut 1 base from V and 5 bases from J, with 7 bases between. The CDR3 DNA is TGCGCCAGCAGCTTGATGACAGACAATGAGCAGTTCTTC. The encoded protein is CASSLMTDNEQFF.

J is TRBJ1-5 and V is TRBV28, with D uncertain. The V end was cut by 5 bases, the J end by 4 bases, with 6 bases between. Germline CDR1 is MDHEN and CDR2 is SYDVKM. The CDR3 loop spans 12 amino acids. CDR3 bases: TGTGCCAGCAGTACCTTGAATCAGCCCCAGCATTTT. This gives the protein CASSTLNQPQHF. The full variable domain, in which reference TRBV28 and TRBJ1-5 provide the parts outside the CDR3, is DVKVTQSSRYLVKRTGEKVFLECVQDMDHENMFWYRQDPGLGLRLIYFSYDVKMKEKGDIPEGYSVSREKKERFSLILESASTNQTSMYLCASSTLNQPQHFGDGTRLSIL.

V is TRBV7-2 and J is TRBJ2-7, with TRBD1 matching over 12 bases. J was trimmed by 7 bases and V by 6 bases; bases with no gene match: 10. Germline V gene lookup returns CDR1 SGHTA and CDR2 FQGNSA. The CDR3 length is 15 residues. The DNA of the CDR3 is TGTGCCAGCAGGCTGGGGGGACAGGGGGCGCGTGAGCAGTACTTC. This codes for CASRLGGQGAREQYF.

The chain is built from TRBV28 and TRBJ2-3; tentative D call: TRBD2 (6 bases). The CDR3 is made up of 15 amino acids. CDR1 and CDR2 from the germline V gene are MDHEN and SYDVKM. The V gene lost 2 bases and the J gene lost 1 base, with 10 bases spanning the gap. CDR3 sequence (DNA): TGTGCCAGCAGTTTACGGGACTCTGGCACAGATACGCAGTATTTT. As protein: CASSLRDSGTDTQYF. The entire variable domain, with the rest obtained from reference TRBV28 and TRBJ2-3, is as follows: DVKVTQSSRYLVKRTGEKVFLECVQDMDHENMFWYRQDPGLGLRLIYFSYDVKMKEKGDIPEGYSVSREKKERFSLILESASTNQTSMYLCASSLRDSGTDTQYFGPGTRLTVL.

The V and J genes are TRBV13 and TRBJ2-1; D unresolved. Germline V gene lookup returns CDR1 PRHDT and CDR2 FYEKMQ (reference sequence). With 1 base removed from V and 1 base from J, the gap between germline ends came to 11 bases. The CDR3 is 16 amino acids. The CDR3 DNA reads TGTGCCAGCAGCTTAGTACCCGAGACTTCCTACAATGAGCAGTTCTTC. It encodes CASSLVPETSYNEQFF.

The chain carries TRBV28 and TRBJ2-7, with D unresolved. V gave up 5 bases and J gave up 4 bases, with 6 bases separating them. The CDR3 spans 11 residues. Germline loops: CDR1 MDHEN, CDR2 SYDVKM. The CDR3 reads CASSILYEQYF. The CDR3 DNA follows: TGTGCCAGCAGTATCCTATACGAGCAGTACTTC.

This clonotype was recorded only once. This rearrangement joins TRBV2 to TRBJ1-1; D unresolved. The CDR3 is 14 residues long. Trimming removed 1 base at V and 1 base at J, with 7 bases between. Looked up from germline, CDR1 is SNHLY and CDR2 is FYNNEI. The CDR3 region has the DNA TGTGCCAGCAGTGAAGATGAGGGGAACACTGAAGCTTTCTTT. It translates to CASSEDEGNTEAFF.

This clonotype was detected once. This rearrangement joins TRBV7-2 to TRBJ2-2, with TRBD2 identical over 10 bases. In germline, CDR1 is SGHTA, CDR2 FQGNSA. V shed 5 bases, J shed 5 bases, and the junction held 11 bases outside the gene matches. The CDR3 contains 17 residues. DNA of the CDR3: TGTGCCAGCAGCCCGGGACTAGCGTGGGGGGGGACCGGGGAGCTGTTTTTT. Protein: CASSPGLAWGGTGELFF.

The CDR3 loop reads CASSQTGLSNQPQHF. DNA for the CDR3: TGTGCCAGCAGTCAGACAGGGTTGAGCAATCAGCCCCAGCATTTT. The chain combines TRBV6-5 with TRBJ1-5; 7 bases align to TRBD1. The CDR3 loop spans 15 amino acids. Germline V lookup: CDR1 MNHEY, CDR2 SVGAGI. V shed 5 bases, J shed 1 base, and the junction held 5 bases outside the gene matches.

Here the CDR3 DNA reads TGTGCCAGCAGCGCCGGACTAGCGGGAGATCAGTACTTC. It yields the protein CASSAGLAGDQYF. The chain recombines TRBV9 with TRBJ2-4; 13 bases are shared with TRBD2. V lost 3 bases, J lost 12 bases, and 3 bases stayed unmatched. The CDR3 loop spans 13 amino acids. Germline CDR1 SGDLS, CDR2 YYNGEE. Filled out from reference TRBV9 and TRBJ2-4, the complete variable domain reads DSGVTQTPKHLITATGQRVTLRCSPRSGDLSVYWYQQSLDQGLQFLIQYYNGEERAKGNILERFSAQQFPDLHSELNLSSLELGDSALYFCASSAGLAGDQYFGAGTRLSVL.

The V gene is TRBV3-1, the J gene TRBJ2-1; 12 bases are a match to TRBD2. Trimming cost V 1 base and J 9 bases; bases outside gene matches: 13. The CDR3 has 18 residues. Germline CDR1 LGHDT, CDR2 YNNKEL (reference sequence). For the CDR3, the DNA is TGTGCCAGCAGCCAAGTGGGGGCTAGCGGGAGGGCTAAGGGTGAGCAGTTCTTC. This sequence encodes CASSQVGASGRAKGEQFF.

This chain links TRBV9 with TRBJ2-2, with 11 bases matching TRBD2. Germline trimming cut 6 bases from V and 7 bases from J; bases unmatched to any gene: 2. This CDR3 is built from 13 residues. In germline, CDR1 is SGDLS, CDR2 YYNGEE. This CDR3 reads CASKGLADGELFF. The CDR3 DNA reads TGTGCCAGCAAGGGACTAGCGGACGGGGAGCTGTTTTTT.

The CDR3 here is CASSPGQGIDTQYF. As DNA, the CDR3 is TGTGCCAGCAGTCCGGGACAGGGGATAGATACGCAGTATTTT. This chain joins TRBV2 and TRBJ2-3; TRBD1 agrees at 10 bases. In germline, CDR1 is SNHLY, CDR2 FYNNEI. This CDR3 has 14 residues. Trimming at V came to 5 bases and at J to 5 bases, leaving 4 bases not matched to a gene.

The chain links TRBV5-6 to TRBJ2-2, with TRBD2 identical over 7 bases. The V segment lost 5 bases and the J segment 3 bases; nucleotides outside the gene matches: 1. The CDR3 contains 13 residues. CDR1 is SGHDT, CDR2 YYEEEE, per germline. CDR3: CASRGRDTGELFF. CDR3 in DNA: TGTGCCAGCAGGGGGAGGGACACCGGGGAGCTGTTTTTT.

The genes are TRBV5-6 and TRBJ2-5; D is undetermined. V was cut by 1 base and J by 5 bases, with 3 bases left in between. The CDR3 runs 11 residues. CDR1 and CDR2 from the germline V gene are SGHDT and YYEEEE. Here the CDR3 reads CASSLTETQYF. The CDR3 bases are TGTGCCAGCAGCTTGACGGAGACCCAGTACTTC.

This rearrangement joins TRBV23-1 to TRBJ2-1, with a tentative D call TRBD1 (6 bases). TRBV23-1 belongs to the ORF category, with a function that is uncertain. The ends were cut back, 1 base at V and 9 bases at J, with 25 bases in the middle. The CDR3 has 18 amino acids. The CDR3 region has the DNA TGCGCCAGCAGTCAATGTGGAGCTGCCATACCCCAAGGGGGTGAGCAGTTCTTC. This gives the protein CASSQCGAAIPQGGEQFF.

CDR3 residues: CASTPRRGFVEQYF. CDR3 sequence (DNA): TGTGCCAGCACCCCGCGGAGAGGGTTCGTCGAGCAGTACTTC. The chain recombines TRBV12-3 or TRBV12-4 with TRBJ2-7; D is possibly TRBD2 (5 bases). V lost 7 bases to trimming and J lost 6 bases, with 19 bases between them. This CDR3 comprises 14 residues.

The chain is built from TRBV4-3 and TRBJ1-1, with D uncertain. From germline, CDR1 is LGHNA and CDR2 YSLEER. Trimming took 0 bases from V and 8 from J, leaving 16 bases between them. The CDR3 covers 15 residues. CDR3 residues: CASSQDPMLASEAFF. CDR3 sequence (DNA): TGCGCCAGCAGCCAAGATCCTATGCTCGCCTCCGAAGCTTTCTTT.

The genes are TRBV19 and TRBJ2-5; no definite D call. V shed 6 bases and J shed 3 bases, with 11 bases lying between them. The CDR3 is made up of 13 amino acids. Germline V gives CDR1 LNHDA, CDR2 SQIVND (reference sequence). CDR3 in amino acids: CASRNLGKETQYF. The CDR3 DNA sequence: TGTGCCAGTAGAAACCTGGGGAAAGAGACCCAGTACTTC.

The rearrangement links TRBV20-1 to TRBJ2-7; unclear D gene. The CDR3 is 12 amino acids. V dropped 0 bases and J dropped 6 bases, with 9 bases sitting between them. CDR1 and CDR2 from the germline V gene are DFQATT and SNEGSKA (reference sequence). The CDR3 is CSARDGPGEQYF. The DNA of the CDR3 is TGCAGTGCTAGAGATGGACCAGGCGAGCAGTACTTC.

This clonotype was detected once. V and J are TRBV7-9 and TRBJ2-7; 7 bases line up with TRBD2. In germline, CDR1 is SEHNR, CDR2 FQNEAQ (reference sequence). The CDR3 has 15 amino acids. Germline trimming cut 1 base from V and 5 bases from J; bases unmatched to any gene: 8. In nucleotides, the CDR3 is TGTGCCAGCAGCTTAGTGGGAGGGCCTGACGACGAGCAGTACTTC. Translation: CASSLVGGPDDEQYF.

The genes are TRBV4-3 and TRBJ2-3, with 8 bases lining up with TRBD2. The V segment lost 0 bases and the J segment 5 bases; nucleotides outside the gene matches: 4. The CDR3 covers 15 residues. The germline gives CDR1 LGHNA, CDR2 YSLEER. The CDR3 bases are TGCGCCAGCAGCCAAGAAATCGCGGGAGGAGATACGCAGTATTTT. Its protein product is CASSQEIAGGDTQYF.

The chain employs TRBV24-1 and TRBJ2-5; TRBD2 agrees at 10 bases. V lost 4 bases to trimming and J lost 4 bases; unmatched junction nucleotides: 17. There are 19 residues in the CDR3. Germline V CDR1 and CDR2: KGHDR, SFDVKD. The DNA for the CDR3 is TGTGCCACCAGTGACCCGTCCGTGTCTAGCGGGAGTGGCCCAGAGACCCAGTACTTC. Amino acid sequence: CATSDPSVSSGSGPETQYF.

This chain connects TRBV5-6 to TRBJ1-2; D unclear. V lost 1 base to trimming and J lost 6 bases, with 10 bases between them. CDR1 is SGHDT and CDR2 is YYEEEE in the germline V gene. This CDR3 is built from 13 residues. CDR3 protein: CASSLWQVHGYTF. DNA for the CDR3: TGTGCCAGCAGCTTGTGGCAAGTCCATGGCTACACCTTC.

The rearrangement links TRBV25-1 to TRBJ2-6, with D unresolved. Germline V lookup: CDR1 MGHDK, CDR2 SYGVNS. V lost 7 bases and J lost 2, with 3 bases in between. The CDR3 is made up of 12 amino acids. The CDR3 is CASTPGANVLTF. For the CDR3, the DNA is TGTGCCAGCACCCCTGGGGCCAACGTCCTGACTTTC.